The present T cell receptor (beta chain) was sequenced within a study of blood T cell repertoires in COVID-19. Study details: T cells, B-cell-depleted T cells, or PBMCs supplied cDNA or gDNA.

The V end was cut by 3 bases, the J end by 3 bases, with 5 bases between. Germline CDR1 LNHDA, CDR2 SQIVND (reference sequence). This CDR3 has 12 residues. Per the authors' pipeline: How many nucleated cells were present was estimated from reference gene primer amplification. Assay: immunoSEQ multiplex PCR; the TCRdb copy retains only in-frame clones and omits some. V, J and clone size are those of that table, while D and trimming were read from the DNA. Of approximately 160,000 clones in the sample, roughly 90% were seen once. In this sample, this clone turned up once. This rearrangement joins TRBV19 to TRBJ1-2; D gene uncertain. The sequenced sample consisted of peripheral blood. The source is a man aged 50 to 59 with acute or convalescent COVID-19. The CDR3 is CASSISDYGYTF. The DNA for the CDR3 is TGTGCCAGTAGTATTTCGGACTATGGCTACACCTTC.